The 7 T cell receptor beta chains below all came from one sample that was sequenced in a study of cytomegalovirus exposure and HLA in healthy donors. Vbeta (60) and Jbeta (13) primers were used in the PCR. TCRdb's copy holds only in-frame clones and misses some; the assay was immunoSEQ multiplex PCR. Altogether more than 80,000 clones are present, roughly four fifths being singletons, with the ten largest covering more than 1.5%. The specimen was PBMCs. The source is a man aged 45-65 years in good health and CMV-seronegative.

The chain employs TRBV7-6 and TRBJ2-1, with D unresolved. V lost 5 bases, J lost 6 bases, and 14 bases lay in between. CDR1 and CDR2 (germline): SGHVS, FNYEAQ. The CDR3 totals 14 residues. The DNA of the CDR3 is TGTGCCAGCAGCGCGAGTCGCACGGGCAATGAGCAGTTCTTC. Translating it yields CASSASRTGNEQFF. The full variable domain, in which reference TRBV7-6 and TRBJ2-1 provide the parts outside the CDR3, is GAGVSQSPRYKVTKRGQDVALRCDPISGHVSLYWYRQALGQGPEFLTYFNYEAQQDKSGLPNDRFSAERPEGSISTLTIQRTEQRDSAMYRCASSASRTGNEQFFGPGTRLTVL.

J is TRBJ1-1 and V is TRBV6-1; D is unresolved. Trimming removed 8 bases at V and 1 base at J, with 11 bases between. CDR1 MNHNS and CDR2 SASEGT come from the germline V gene. The CDR3 sequence is 13 residues long. The DNA for the CDR3 is TGTGCCAGCGATCTGTCGGGGAACACTGAAGCTTTCTTT. Its translation is CASDLSGNTEAFF.

The chain is built from TRBV5-1 and TRBJ2-5, with 7 bases that match TRBD1. Germline V CDR1 and CDR2: SGHRS, YFSETQ. Trimming took 3 bases from V and 5 from J; bases not matched to a gene: 13. There are 16 residues in the CDR3. The DNA of the CDR3 is TGCGCCAGCAGCTCCGGACAGGCTAGGTCGGGGGAGACCCAGTACTTC. Protein product: CASSSGQARSGETQYF.

The rearrangement joins TRBV11-2 to TRBJ2-1, with 13 bases identical to TRBD2. V was clipped by 5 bases and J by 4 bases; unmatched bases: 11. Per the germline V gene, CDR1 is SGHAT and CDR2 is FQNNGV. CDR3 length: 18 residues. The chain's CDR3 is CASSLLAGGPKSYNEQFF. The CDR3 DNA is TGTGCCAGCAGCCTACTAGCGGGGGGGCCTAAATCGTACAATGAGCAGTTCTTC.

The chain has TRBV27 and TRBJ1-2, with 8 bases aligning to TRBD1. The CDR3 loop spans 14 amino acids. With 5 bases clipped from V and 0 bases from J, the junction kept 2 bases outside the gene matches. Germline assignment: CDR1 MNHEY and CDR2 SMNVEV (reference sequence). The CDR3 sequence is CASSLTGANYGYTF. In DNA form, the CDR3 reads TGTGCCAGCAGTCTGACAGGGGCTAACTATGGCTACACCTTC.

The chain carries TRBV7-3 and TRBJ2-2; 8 bases align to TRBD1. This CDR3 spans 14 amino acids. With V trimmed by 3 bases and J by 6 bases, 3 bases remained unmatched. The germline CDR1 and CDR2 sequences are SGHTA and FQGTGA. DNA for the CDR3: TGTGCCAGCAGCTTGACAGGGGCTCCCGGGGAGCTGTTTTTT. It encodes CASSLTGAPGELFF.

J is TRBJ2-2 and V is TRBV7-7, with a weak D call TRBD1 (6 bases). The CDR3 spans 14 residues. Germline V gene sequence: CDR1 SSHAT, CDR2 FNYEAQ (reference sequence). Trimming removed 3 bases from V and 6 bases from J, with 11 bases in between. Here the CDR3 reads CASSLTQGSGELFF. The CDR3 bases are TGTGCCAGCAGCTTGACACAGGGTTCCGGGGAGCTGTTTTTT.